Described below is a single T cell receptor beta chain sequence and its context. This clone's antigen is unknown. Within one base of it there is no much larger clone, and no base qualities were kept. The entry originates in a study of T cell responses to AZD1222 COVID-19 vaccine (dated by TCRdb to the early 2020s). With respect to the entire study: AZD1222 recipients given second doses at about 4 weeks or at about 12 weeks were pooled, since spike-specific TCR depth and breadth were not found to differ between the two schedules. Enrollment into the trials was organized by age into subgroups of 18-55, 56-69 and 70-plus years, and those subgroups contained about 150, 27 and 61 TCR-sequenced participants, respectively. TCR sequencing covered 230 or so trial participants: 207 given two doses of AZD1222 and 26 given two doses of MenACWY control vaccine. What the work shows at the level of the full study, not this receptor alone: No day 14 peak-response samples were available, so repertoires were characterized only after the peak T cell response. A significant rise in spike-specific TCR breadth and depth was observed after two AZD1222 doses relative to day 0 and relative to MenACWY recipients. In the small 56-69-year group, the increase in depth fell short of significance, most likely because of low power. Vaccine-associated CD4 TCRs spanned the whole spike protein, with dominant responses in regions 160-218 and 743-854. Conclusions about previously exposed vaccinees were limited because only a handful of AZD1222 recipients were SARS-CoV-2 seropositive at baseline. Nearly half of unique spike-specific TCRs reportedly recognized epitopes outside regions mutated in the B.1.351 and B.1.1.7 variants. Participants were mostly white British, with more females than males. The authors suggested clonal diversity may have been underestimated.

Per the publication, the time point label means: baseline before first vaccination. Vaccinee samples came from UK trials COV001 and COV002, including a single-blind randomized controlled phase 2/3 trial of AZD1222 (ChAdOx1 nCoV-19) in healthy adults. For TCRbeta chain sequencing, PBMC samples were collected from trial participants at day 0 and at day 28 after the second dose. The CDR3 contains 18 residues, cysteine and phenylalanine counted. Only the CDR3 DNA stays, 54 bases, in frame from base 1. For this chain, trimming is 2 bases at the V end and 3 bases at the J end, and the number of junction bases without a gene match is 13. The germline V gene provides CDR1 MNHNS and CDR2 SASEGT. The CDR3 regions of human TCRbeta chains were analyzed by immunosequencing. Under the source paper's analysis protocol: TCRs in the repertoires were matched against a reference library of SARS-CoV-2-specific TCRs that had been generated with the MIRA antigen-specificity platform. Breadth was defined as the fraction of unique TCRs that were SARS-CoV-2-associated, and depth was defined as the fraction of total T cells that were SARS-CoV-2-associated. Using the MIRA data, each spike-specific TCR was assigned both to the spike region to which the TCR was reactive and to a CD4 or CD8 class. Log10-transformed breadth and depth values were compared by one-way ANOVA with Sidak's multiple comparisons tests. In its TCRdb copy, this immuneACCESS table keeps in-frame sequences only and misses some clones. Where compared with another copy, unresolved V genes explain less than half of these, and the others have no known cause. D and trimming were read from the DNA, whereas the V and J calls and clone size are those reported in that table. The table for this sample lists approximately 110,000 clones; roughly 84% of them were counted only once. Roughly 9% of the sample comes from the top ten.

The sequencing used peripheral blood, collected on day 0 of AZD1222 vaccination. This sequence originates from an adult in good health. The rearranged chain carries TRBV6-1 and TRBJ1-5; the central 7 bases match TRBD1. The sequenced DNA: TGTGCCAGCAGTGAACCCTCCCCTAGCAGGGGGGTCAATCAGCCCCAGCATTTT. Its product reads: CASSEPSPSRGVNQPQHF.